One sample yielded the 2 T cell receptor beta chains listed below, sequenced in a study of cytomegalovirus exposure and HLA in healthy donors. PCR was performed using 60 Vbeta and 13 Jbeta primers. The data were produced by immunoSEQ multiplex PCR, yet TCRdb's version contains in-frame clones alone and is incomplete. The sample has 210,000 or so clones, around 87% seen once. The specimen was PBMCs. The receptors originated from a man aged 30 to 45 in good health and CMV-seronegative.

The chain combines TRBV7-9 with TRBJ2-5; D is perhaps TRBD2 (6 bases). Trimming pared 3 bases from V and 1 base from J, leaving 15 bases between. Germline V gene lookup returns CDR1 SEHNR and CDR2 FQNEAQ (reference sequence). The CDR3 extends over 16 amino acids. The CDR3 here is CASSFAGHGGQETQYF. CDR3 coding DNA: TGTGCCAGCAGCTTCGCCGGGCACGGGGGCCAAGAGACCCAGTACTTC. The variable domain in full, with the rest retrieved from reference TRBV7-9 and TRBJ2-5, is DTGVSQNPRHKITKRGQNVTFRCDPISEHNRLYWYRQTLGQGPEFLTYFQNEAQLEKSRLLSDRFSAERPKGSFSTLEIQRTEQGDSAMYLCASSFAGHGGQETQYFGPGTRLLVL.

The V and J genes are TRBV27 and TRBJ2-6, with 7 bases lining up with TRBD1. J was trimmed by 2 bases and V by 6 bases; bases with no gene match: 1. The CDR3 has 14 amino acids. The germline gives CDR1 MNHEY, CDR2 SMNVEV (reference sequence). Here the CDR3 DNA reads TGTGCCAGCAGCACAGGGGCTGGGGCCAACGTCCTGACTTTC. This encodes CASSTGAGANVLTF.